The rows below give T cell receptor beta chains drawn from one sample of a study of cytomegalovirus exposure and HLA in healthy donors. This table comes from immunoSEQ multiplex PCR, and its TCRdb copy is limited to in-frame clones, with some not included. The data contain about 170,000 clones, roughly 81% of them singletons. The source material was PBMCs. All receptors come from a man between 18 and 35 years old in good health and CMV-seropositive. Each CDR3 is given with its conserved first and last residue. A D gene is named only where the DNA matches it firmly. Clone size appears in some rows only: once, few, many, or a class for an expanded clone.

TRBV7-2	-	TRBD2	TRBJ2-1	CASSPWTSGNEQFF	TGTGCCAGCAGCCCCTGGACTAGCGGCAATGAGCAGTTCTTC
TRBV14	-	TRBD2	TRBJ2-7	CASSPTAGGTYEQYF	TGTGCCAGCAGCCCGACAGCGGGGGGCACCTACGAGCAGTACTTC
TRBV4-1	-	TRBD2	TRBJ2-1	CASSPILAGGNNEQFF	TGCGCCAGCAGCCCAATCCTAGCGGGGGGAAACAATGAGCAGTTCTTC
TRBV2	-	TRBD2	TRBJ2-3	CASSGTSGGAADTQYF	TGTGCCAGCAGTGGGACTAGCGGGGGGGCGGCAGATACGCAGTATTTT
TRBV2	-	-	TRBJ1-2	CASSVFDSSLYGYTF	TGTGCCAGCAGTGTGTTTGACAGTTCCCTCTATGGCTACACCTTC
TRBV4-3	-	-	TRBJ1-4	CASSQEGLQGEKLFF	TGCGCCAGCAGCCAAGAGGGCCTCCAGGGTGAAAAACTGTTTTTT
TRBV6-1	-	-	TRBJ1-5	CASSEGSQPQHF	TGTGCCAGCAGTGAAGGGAGCCAGCCCCAGCATTTT
TRBV5-1	-	-	TRBJ1-2	CASSLDPGPRGYTF	TGCGCCAGCAGCTTGGATCCTGGGCCGCGTGGCTACACCTTC
TRBV6-1	-	TRBD1	TRBJ1-3	CASSSLTGRGNTIYF	TGTGCCAGCAGTTCCCTGACAGGGCGTGGAAACACCATATATTTT
TRBV6-5	-	TRBD2	TRBJ2-3	CASSDSGGADTQYF	TGTGCCAGCAGTGATAGCGGGGGGGCCGATACGCAGTATTTT
TRBV30	-	TRBD2	TRBJ2-1	CAWLASGVDEQFF	TGTGCCTGGTTAGCTAGCGGGGTTGATGAGCAGTTCTTC
TRBV18	-	-	TRBJ1-1	CASSPRKGDTEAFF	TGTGCCAGCTCACCACGGAAGGGGGACACTGAAGCTTTCTTT
TRBV12-5	-	-	TRBJ1-2	CASSQGNYGYTF	TGTGCTAGTTCGCAGGGGAACTATGGCTACACCTTC
TRBV11-2	-	TRBD1	TRBJ1-2	CASSLVAGGTWGYTF	TGTGCCAGCAGCTTAGTGGCAGGGGGCACGTGGGGCTACACCTTC
TRBV29-1	-	TRBD2	TRBJ2-3	CSVVRTSGGPVEDTQYF	TGCAGCGTTGTTAGGACTAGCGGGGGTCCCGTTGAAGATACGCAGTATTTT
TRBV4-3	-	-	TRBJ1-2	CASSQGWGNYGYTF	TGCGCCAGCAGCCAGGGGTGGGGCAACTATGGCTACACCTTC
TRBV27	-	-	TRBJ1-6	CASSLQGSYNSPLHF	TGTGCCAGCAGTTTACAGGGATCCTATAATTCACCCCTCCACTTT
TRBV15	-	-	TRBJ2-2	CATSRDQGRITGELFF	TGTGCCACCAGCAGAGACCAGGGTAGGATTACCGGGGAGCTGTTTTTT
TRBV7-2	-	-	TRBJ2-2	CASSPGGNTGELFF	TGTGCCAGCAGCCCCGGGGGAAACACCGGGGAGCTGTTTTTT
TRBV19	-	TRBD1	TRBJ2-3	CASSTPGTGATDTQYF	TGTGCCAGTAGTACCCCCGGGACAGGGGCCACAGATACGCAGTATTTT
TRBV18	-	TRBD2	TRBJ2-7	CASSPMTSGSYEQYF	TGTGCCAGCTCACCCATGACTAGCGGGAGCTACGAGCAGTACTTC
TRBV6-7	-	-	TRBJ1-1	CASSYPTEAFF	TGTGCCAGCAGTTACCCAACTGAAGCTTTCTTT
TRBV5-6	-	TRBD2	TRBJ2-3	CASSLVGGGDSYTDTQYF	TGTGCCAGCAGCTTGGTTGGCGGGGGGGATAGCTACACAGATACGCAGTATTTT
TRBV27	-	-	TRBJ2-7	CASSPDSSYEQYF	TGTGCCAGCAGTCCGGACAGCTCCTACGAGCAGTACTTC
TRBV4-3	-	-	TRBJ2-1	CASSQDRGENEQFF	TGCGCCAGCAGCCAAGACAGGGGGGAAAATGAGCAGTTCTTC
TRBV4-1	-	TRBD1	TRBJ2-7	CASSQGTGMYEQYF	TGCGCCAGCAGCCAGGGGACAGGGATGTACGAGCAGTACTTC
TRBV13	few	TRBD2	TRBJ2-5	CASSPRLAGGQETQYF	TGTGCCAGCAGCCCGCGACTAGCGGGGGGCCAAGAGACCCAGTACTTC
TRBV2	-	TRBD2	TRBJ2-7	CASTEGRGYEQYF	TGTGCCAGCACCGAGGGGCGGGGGTACGAGCAGTACTTC
TRBV6-6	-	-	TRBJ1-1	CASSYGGMEGTEAFF	TGTGCCAGCAGTTACGGGGGAATGGAGGGCACTGAAGCTTTCTTT
TRBV27	-	-	TRBJ1-2	CASSPQGFGYTF	TGTGCCAGCAGTCCTCAGGGGTTTGGCTACACCTTC
TRBV13	-	TRBD1	TRBJ2-3	CASSLRGDRQYF	TGTGCCAGCAGCTTAAGAGGGGACAGGCAGTATTTT
TRBV10-3	-	-	TRBJ2-3	CAIKGPGLTDTQYF	TGTGCCATCAAGGGCCCAGGGTTGACAGATACGCAGTATTTT
TRBV10-3	-	-	TRBJ1-3	CAISPQVTSGNTIYF	TGTGCCATCAGTCCTCAGGTGACCTCTGGAAACACCATATATTTT
TRBV29-1	few	-	TRBJ2-7	CSVYGASESEQYF	TGCAGCGTTTATGGGGCTAGCGAAAGCGAGCAGTACTTC
TRBV5-1	once	TRBD2	TRBJ2-7	CASSLEGTSGGRIDEQYF	TGCGCCAGCAGCTTGGAGGGGACTAGCGGGGGAAGGATCGACGAGCAGTACTTC
TRBV5-1	-	-	TRBJ1-1	CASSLAENTEAFF	TGCGCCAGCAGCTTGGCAGAGAACACTGAAGCTTTCTTT
TRBV9	-	TRBD1	TRBJ2-1	CASSVTGVAYNEQFF	TGTGCCAGCAGCGTAACAGGGGTTGCCTACAATGAGCAGTTCTTC
TRBV6-6	-	-	TRBJ2-4	CASSGTTITKNIQYF	TGTGCCAGCAGTGGAACAACTATTACCAAAAACATTCAGTACTTC
TRBV7-9	-	TRBD2	TRBJ2-3	CASSFSGSSTDTQYF	TGTGCCAGCAGCTTCAGCGGGAGTAGCACAGATACGCAGTATTTT
TRBV5-8	-	-	TRBJ2-1	CASSFQGIYDNEQFF	TGTGCCAGCAGCTTTCAGGGGATTTACGACAATGAGCAGTTCTTC
TRBV19	-	TRBD1	TRBJ2-7	CASSGDRGQYEQYF	TGTGCCAGTAGTGGGGACAGGGGACAATACGAGCAGTACTTC
TRBV6-5	-	TRBD1	TRBJ2-2	CARNNRGPTGELFF	TGTGCCAGAAACAACAGGGGACCCACCGGGGAGCTGTTTTTT